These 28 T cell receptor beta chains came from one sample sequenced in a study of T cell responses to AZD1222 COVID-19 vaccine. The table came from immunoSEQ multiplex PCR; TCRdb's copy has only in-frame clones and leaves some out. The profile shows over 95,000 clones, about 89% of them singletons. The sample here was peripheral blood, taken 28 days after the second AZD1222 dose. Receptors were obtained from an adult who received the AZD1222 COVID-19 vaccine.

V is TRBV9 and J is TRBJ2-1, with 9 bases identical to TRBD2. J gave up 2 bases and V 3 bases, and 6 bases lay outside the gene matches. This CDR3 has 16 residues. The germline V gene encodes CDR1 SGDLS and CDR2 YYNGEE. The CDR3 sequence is CASSALLAGAYNEQFF. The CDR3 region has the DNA TGTGCCAGCAGCGCCCTATTAGCGGGAGCCTACAATGAGCAGTTCTTC.

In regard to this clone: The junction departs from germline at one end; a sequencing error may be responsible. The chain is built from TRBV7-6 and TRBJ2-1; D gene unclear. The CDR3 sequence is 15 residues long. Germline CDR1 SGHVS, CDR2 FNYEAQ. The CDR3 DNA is TGTGCCAGCAGCGTAGCCGTAAGCTCCTACAATGAGCAGTTCTTC. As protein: CASSVAVSSYNEQFF.

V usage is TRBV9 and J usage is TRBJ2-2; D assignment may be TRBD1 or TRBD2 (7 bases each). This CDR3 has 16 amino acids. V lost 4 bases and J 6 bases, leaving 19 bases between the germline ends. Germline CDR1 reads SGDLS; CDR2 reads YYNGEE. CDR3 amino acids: CASSPQGGGIAGELFF. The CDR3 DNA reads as TGTGCCAGCAGCCCTCAGGGGGGAGGGATTGCCGGGGAGCTGTTTTTT.

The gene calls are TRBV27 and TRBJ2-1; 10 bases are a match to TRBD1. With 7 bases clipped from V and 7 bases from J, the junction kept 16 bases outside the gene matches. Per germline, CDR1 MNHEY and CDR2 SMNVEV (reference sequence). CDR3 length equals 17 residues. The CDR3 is CASTPEGGQGIMNEQFF. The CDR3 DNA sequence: TGTGCCAGCACCCCGGAGGGGGGACAGGGGATTATGAATGAGCAGTTCTTC.

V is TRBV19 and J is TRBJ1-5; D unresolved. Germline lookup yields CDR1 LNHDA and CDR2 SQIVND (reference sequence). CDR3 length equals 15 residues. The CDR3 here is CAVGGSQSYNQPQHF. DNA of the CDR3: TGTGCTGTAGGAGGATCGCAGAGTTACAATCAGCCCCAGCATTTT.

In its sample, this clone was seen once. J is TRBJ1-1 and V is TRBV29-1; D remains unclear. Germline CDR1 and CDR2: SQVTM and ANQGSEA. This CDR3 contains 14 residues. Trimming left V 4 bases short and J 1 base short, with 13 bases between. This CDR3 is CSVGSTRTNTEAFF. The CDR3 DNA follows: TGCAGCGTTGGATCGACCCGAACGAACACTGAAGCTTTCTTT.

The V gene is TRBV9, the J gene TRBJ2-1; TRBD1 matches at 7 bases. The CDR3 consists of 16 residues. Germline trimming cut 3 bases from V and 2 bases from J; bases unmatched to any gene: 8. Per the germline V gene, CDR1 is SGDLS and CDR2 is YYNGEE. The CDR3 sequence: CASSAPGQRTYNEQFF. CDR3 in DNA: TGTGCCAGCAGCGCGCCGGGACAGCGTACCTACAATGAGCAGTTCTTC.

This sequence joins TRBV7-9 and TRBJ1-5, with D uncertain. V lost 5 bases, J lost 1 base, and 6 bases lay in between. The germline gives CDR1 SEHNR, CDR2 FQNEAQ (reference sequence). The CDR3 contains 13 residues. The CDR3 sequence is CASSHDSNQPQHF. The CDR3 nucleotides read TGTGCCAGCAGCCACGACAGCAATCAGCCCCAGCATTTT.

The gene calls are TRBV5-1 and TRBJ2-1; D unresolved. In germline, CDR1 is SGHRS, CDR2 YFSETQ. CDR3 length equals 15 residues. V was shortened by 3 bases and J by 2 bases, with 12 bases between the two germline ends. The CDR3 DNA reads TGCGCCAGCAGCTCCACTACATCTGCCTACAATGAGCAGTTCTTC. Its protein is CASSSTTSAYNEQFF.

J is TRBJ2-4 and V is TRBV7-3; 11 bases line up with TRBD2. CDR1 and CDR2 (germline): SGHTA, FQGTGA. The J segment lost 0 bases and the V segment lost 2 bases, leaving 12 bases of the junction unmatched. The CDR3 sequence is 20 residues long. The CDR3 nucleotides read TGTGCCAGCAGCTTAGGGGGCCTAGCGGGAGGACCTTTAGCCAAAAACATTCAGTACTTC. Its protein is CASSLGGLAGGPLAKNIQYF.

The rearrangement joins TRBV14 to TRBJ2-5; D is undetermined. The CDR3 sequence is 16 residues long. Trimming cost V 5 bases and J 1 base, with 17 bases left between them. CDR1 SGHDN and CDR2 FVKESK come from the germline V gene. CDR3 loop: CASSANSVPSQETQYF. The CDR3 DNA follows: TGTGCCAGCAGCGCCAACTCCGTCCCCTCCCAAGAGACCCAGTACTTC.

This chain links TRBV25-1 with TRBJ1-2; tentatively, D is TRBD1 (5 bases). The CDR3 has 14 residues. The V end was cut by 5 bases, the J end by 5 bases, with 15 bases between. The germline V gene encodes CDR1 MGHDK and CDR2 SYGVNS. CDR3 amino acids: CASSPNVGGYGYTF. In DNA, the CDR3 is TGTGCCAGCAGTCCAAACGTCGGGGGTTATGGCTACACCTTC.

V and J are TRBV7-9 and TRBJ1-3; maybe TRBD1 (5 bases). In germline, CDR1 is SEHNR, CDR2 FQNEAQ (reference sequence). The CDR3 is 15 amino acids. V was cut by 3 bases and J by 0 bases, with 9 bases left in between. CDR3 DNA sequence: TGTGCCAGCAGCTTTTGGACAAGCTCTGGAAACACCATATATTTT. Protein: CASSFWTSSGNTIYF.

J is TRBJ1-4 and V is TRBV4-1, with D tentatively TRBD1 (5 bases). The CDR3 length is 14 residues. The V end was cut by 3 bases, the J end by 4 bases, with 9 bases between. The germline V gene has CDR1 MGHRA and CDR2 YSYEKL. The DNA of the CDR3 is TGCGCCAGCAGCCACCGGGACCATAATGAAAAACTGTTTTTT. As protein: CASSHRDHNEKLFF.

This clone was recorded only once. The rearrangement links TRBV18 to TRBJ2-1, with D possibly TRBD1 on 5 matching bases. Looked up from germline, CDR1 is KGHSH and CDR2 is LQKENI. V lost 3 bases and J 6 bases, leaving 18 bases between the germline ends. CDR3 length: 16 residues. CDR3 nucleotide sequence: TGTGCCAGCTCACCCAATGACAGTCCCCACGGCAATGAGCAGTTCTTC. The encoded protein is CASSPNDSPHGNEQFF. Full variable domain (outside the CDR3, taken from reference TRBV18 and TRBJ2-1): NAGVMQNPRHLVRRRGQEARLRCSPMKGHSHVYWYRQLPEEGLKFMVYLQKENIIDESGMPKERFSAEFPKEGPSILRIQQVVRGDSAAYFCASSPNDSPHGNEQFFGPGTRLTVL.

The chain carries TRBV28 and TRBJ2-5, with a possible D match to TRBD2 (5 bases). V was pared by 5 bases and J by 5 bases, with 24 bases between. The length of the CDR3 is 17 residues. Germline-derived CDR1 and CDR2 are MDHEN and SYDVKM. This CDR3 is CASSLPFPGTKTETQYF. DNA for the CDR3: TGTGCCAGCAGTCTCCCGTTCCCGGGAACTAAGACGGAGACCCAGTACTTC. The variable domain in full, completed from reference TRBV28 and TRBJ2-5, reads DVKVTQSSRYLVKRTGEKVFLECVQDMDHENMFWYRQDPGLGLRLIYFSYDVKMKEKGDIPEGYSVSREKKERFSLILESASTNQTSMYLCASSLPFPGTKTETQYFGPGTRLLVL.

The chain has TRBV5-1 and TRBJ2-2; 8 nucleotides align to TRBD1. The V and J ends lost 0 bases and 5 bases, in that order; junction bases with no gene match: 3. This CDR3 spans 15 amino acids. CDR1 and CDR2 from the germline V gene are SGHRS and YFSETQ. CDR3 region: CASSLVDRGTGELFF. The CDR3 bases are TGCGCCAGCAGCTTGGTTGACAGGGGTACCGGGGAGCTGTTTTTT.

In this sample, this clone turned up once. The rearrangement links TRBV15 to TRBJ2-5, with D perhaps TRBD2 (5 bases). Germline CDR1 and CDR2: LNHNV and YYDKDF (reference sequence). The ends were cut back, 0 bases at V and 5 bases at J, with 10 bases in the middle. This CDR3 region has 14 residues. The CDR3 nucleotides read TGTGCCACCAGCAGAGAGAGACGGAGGGAGACCCAGTACTTC. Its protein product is CATSRERRRETQYF.

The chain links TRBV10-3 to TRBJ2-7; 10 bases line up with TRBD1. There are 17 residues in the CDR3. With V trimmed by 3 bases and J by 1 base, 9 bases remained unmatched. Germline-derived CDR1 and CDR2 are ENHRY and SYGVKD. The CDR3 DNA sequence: TGTGCCATCAGTGAAAGCACCGGGACAGGGGTATCCTACGAGCAGTACTTC. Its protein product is CAISESTGTGVSYEQYF.

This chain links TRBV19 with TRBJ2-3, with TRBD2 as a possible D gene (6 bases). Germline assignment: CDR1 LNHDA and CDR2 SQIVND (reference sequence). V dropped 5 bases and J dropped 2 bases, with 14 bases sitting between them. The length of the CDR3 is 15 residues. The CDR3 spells CASSGGLGSTDTQYF. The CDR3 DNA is TGTGCCAGTAGTGGAGGGTTGGGCTCCACAGATACGCAGTATTTT.

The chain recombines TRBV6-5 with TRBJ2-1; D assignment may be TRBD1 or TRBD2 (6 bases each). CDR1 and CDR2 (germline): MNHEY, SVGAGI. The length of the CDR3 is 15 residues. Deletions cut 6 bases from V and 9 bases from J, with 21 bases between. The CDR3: CASRPQGRIQGEQFF. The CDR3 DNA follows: TGTGCCAGCAGGCCCCAGGGGAGGATACAAGGTGAGCAGTTCTTC.

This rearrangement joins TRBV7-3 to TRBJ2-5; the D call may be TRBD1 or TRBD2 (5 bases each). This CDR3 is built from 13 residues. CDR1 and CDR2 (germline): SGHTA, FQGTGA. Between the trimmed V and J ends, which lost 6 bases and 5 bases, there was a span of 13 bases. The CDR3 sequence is CASSIVGTETQYF. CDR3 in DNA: TGTGCCAGCAGTATAGTAGGGACGGAGACCCAGTACTTC. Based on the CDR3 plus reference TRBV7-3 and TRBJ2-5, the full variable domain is GAGVSQTPSNKVTEKGKYVELRCDPISGHTALYWYRQSLGQGPEFLIYFQGTGAADDSGLPNDRFFAVRPEGSVSTLKIQRTERGDSAVYLCASSIVGTETQYFGPGTRLLVL.

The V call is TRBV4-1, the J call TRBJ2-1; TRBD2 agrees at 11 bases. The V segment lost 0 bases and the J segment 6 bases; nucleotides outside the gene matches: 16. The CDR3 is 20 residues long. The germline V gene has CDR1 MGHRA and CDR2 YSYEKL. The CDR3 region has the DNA TGCGCCAGCAGCCAAGATCCGGGACGTATACTAGCGGGAGCGTTCAATGAGCAGTTCTTC. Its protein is CASSQDPGRILAGAFNEQFF.

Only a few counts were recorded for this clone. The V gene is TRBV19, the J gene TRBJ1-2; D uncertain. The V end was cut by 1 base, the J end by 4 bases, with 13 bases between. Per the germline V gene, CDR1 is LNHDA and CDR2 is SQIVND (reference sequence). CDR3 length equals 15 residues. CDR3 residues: CASSIAQNSRYGYTF. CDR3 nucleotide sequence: TGTGCCAGTAGTATAGCACAGAATAGTCGCTATGGCTACACCTTC.

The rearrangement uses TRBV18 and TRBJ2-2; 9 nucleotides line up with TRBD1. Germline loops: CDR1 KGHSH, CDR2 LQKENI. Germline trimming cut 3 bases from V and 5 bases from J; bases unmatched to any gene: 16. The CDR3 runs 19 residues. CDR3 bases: TGTGCCAGCTCACCCCCGGGACAGGGAGTACCGGGGGAAACCGGGGAGCTGTTTTTT. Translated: CASSPPGQGVPGETGELFF.

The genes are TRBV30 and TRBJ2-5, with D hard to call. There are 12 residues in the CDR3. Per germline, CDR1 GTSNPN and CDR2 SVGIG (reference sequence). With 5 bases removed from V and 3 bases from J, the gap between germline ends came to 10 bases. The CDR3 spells CAWGMIEETQYF. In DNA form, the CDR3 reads TGTGCCTGGGGTATGATAGAAGAGACCCAGTACTTC.

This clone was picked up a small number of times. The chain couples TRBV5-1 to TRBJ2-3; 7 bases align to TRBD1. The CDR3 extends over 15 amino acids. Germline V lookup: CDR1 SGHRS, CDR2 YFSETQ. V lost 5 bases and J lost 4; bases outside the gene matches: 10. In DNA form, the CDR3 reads TGCGCCAGCAGTCCGACAGGGCCGGTCGCAGATACGCAGTATTTT. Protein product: CASSPTGPVADTQYF.

The CDR3 protein is CASRDYLDEQFF. The CDR3 DNA is TGTGCCAGCCGGGACTATCTGGATGAGCAGTTCTTC. The chain carries TRBV19 and TRBJ2-1, with TRBD2 matching over 7 bases. The CDR3 has 12 amino acids. J gave up 8 bases and V 9 bases, and 7 bases lay outside the gene matches. Germline loops: CDR1 LNHDA, CDR2 SQIVND (reference sequence).